This record looks at one TCR beta chain sequence and its context. Original analysis: Scientists estimated how many nucleated cells there were by amplifying reference gene primers. TCRdb's table, derived via immunoSEQ multiplex PCR, lists solely in-frame clones and lacks some. V and J calls and clone size follow that table, whereas D and trimming were derived from the DNA. In the table there are some 140,000 clones, over 70% of which are singletons. There are 17 residues in the CDR3. Germline V gene sequence: CDR1 SGHRS, CDR2 YFSETQ. J lost 0 bases, V lost 0 bases, and 6 bases had no gene match. This sample was included in a study of blood T cell repertoires in COVID-19. About the research overall: Researchers got acute and convalescent COVID-19 samples from the United States, Italy and Spain. PBMCs, B-cell-depleted T cells, or T cells provided the cDNA or gDNA that made up the material.

The chain couples TRBV5-1 to TRBJ2-5; TRBD2 matches at 9 bases. This receptor was identified in a man older than 75 with acute or convalescent COVID-19. Sequencing was carried out using peripheral blood. This CDR3 reads CASSLEGLARYQETQYF. CDR3 sequence (DNA): TGCGCCAGCAGCTTGGAGGGACTAGCTAGGTACCAAGAGACCCAGTACTTC.